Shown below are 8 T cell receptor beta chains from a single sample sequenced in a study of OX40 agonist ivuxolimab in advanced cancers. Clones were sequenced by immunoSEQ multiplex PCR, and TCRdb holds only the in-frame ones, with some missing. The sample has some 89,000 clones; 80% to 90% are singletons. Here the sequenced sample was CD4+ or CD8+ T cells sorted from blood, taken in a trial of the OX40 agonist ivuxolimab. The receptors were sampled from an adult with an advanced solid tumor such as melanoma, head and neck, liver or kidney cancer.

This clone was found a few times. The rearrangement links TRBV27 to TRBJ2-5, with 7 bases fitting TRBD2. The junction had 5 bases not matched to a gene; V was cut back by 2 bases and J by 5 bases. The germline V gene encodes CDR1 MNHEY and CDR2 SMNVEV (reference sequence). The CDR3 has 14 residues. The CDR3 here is CASSLRLGGETQYF. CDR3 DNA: TGTGCCAGCAGTTTAAGATTGGGAGGGGAGACCCAGTACTTC.

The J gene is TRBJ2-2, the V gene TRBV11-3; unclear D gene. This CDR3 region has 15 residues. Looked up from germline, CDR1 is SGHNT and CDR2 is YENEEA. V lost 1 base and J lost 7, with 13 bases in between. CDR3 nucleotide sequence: TGTGCCAGCAGCTTAGGCCCTGATGAGGTCGGGGAGCTGTTTTTT. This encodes CASSLGPDEVGELFF.

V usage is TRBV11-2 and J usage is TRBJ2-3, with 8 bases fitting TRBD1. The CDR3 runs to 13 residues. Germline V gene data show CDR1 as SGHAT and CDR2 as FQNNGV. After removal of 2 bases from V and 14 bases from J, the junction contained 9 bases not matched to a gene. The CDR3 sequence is CASSLPSGTGRYF. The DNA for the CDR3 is TGTGCCAGCAGCTTACCTTCCGGGACAGGTCGGTATTTT.

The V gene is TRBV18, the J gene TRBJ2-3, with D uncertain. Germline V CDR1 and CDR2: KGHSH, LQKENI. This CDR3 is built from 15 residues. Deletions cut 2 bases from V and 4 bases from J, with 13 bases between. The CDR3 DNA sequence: TGTGCCAGCTCACCAGGTCGGCAAGCACCAGATACGCAGTATTTT. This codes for CASSPGRQAPDTQYF.

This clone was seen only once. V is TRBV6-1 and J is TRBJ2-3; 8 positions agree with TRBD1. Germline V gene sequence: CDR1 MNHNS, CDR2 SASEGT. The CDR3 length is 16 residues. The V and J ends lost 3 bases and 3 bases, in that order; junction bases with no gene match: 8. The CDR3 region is CASSDAGGASTDTQYF. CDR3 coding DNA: TGTGCCAGCAGTGATGCAGGGGGCGCATCGACAGATACGCAGTATTTT.

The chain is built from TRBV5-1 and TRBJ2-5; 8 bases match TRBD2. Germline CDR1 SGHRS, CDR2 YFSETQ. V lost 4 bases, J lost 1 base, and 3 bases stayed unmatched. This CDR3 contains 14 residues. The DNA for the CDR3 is TGCGCCAGCAGCCCGGGGGGGTTCCAAGAGACCCAGTACTTC. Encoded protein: CASSPGGFQETQYF.

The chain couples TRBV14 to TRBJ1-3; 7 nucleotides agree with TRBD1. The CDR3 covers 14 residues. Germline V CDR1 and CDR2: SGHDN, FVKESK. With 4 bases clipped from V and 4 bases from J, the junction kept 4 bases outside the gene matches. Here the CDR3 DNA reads TGTGCCAGCAGCCTTCAGACAGGGGGAAACACCATATATTTT. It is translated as CASSLQTGGNTIYF.

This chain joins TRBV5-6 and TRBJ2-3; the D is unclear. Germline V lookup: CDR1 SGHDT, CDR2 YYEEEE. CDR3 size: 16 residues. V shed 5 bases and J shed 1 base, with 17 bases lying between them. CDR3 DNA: TGTGCCAGCAGTTCCTCTTGGTTGGCCCGCACAGATACGCAGTATTTT. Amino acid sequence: CASSSSWLARTDTQYF.